This passage covers 27 T cell receptor beta chains from one sample sequenced in a study of human T cells and chemical hapten exposure. The sample's time point: pre-sensitization, week 0. This sample's treatment: therapeutic diphenylcyclopropenone sensitization with weekly scalp DPC. Each CDR3 protein gets one entry after TCRdb re-called the RACE reads with MiXCR. The repertoire has 300,000 to 450,000 distinct CDR3 sequences, less than 6.5% of them found once; the top ten carry around 2.6%. The sequencing here drew on whole blood, taken in connection with sensitization to the hapten diphenylcyclopropenone (DPC). All receptors come from a woman between 45 and 65 years old with alopecia areata. Some clones in this sample may be carry-over from other donors' samples.

Only a few counts were recorded for this clonotype. The rearrangement joins TRBV10-3 to TRBJ2-2; D unclear. The V end lost 8 bases, the J end lost 5 bases, and 6 bases lay between the germline ends. This CDR3 contains 11 residues. Germline V gene sequence: CDR1 ENHRY, CDR2 SYGVKD. The CDR3 DNA reads as TGTGCCATCGGCGAAACCGGGGAGCTGTTTTTT. It codes for CAIGETGELFF.

The CDR3 sequence: CASSLAPSWSEQETQYF. CDR3 in DNA: TGTGCCAGCAGTTTAGCGCCTTCTTGGTCCGAGCAAGAGACCCAGTACTTC. The rearrangement links TRBV12-3 or TRBV12-4 to TRBJ2-5; no clear D. The V gene lost 0 bases and the J gene lost 2 bases, with 16 bases spanning the gap. There are 17 residues in the CDR3.

At least ten counts were recorded for this clonotype. The rearrangement uses TRBV9 and TRBJ2-1; unclear D gene. The CDR3 is 12 amino acids. Deletions cut 1 base from V and 6 bases from J, with 5 bases between. Per the germline V gene, CDR1 is SGDLS and CDR2 is YYNGEE. In nucleotides, the CDR3 is TGTGCCAGCAGCGTACCGCCCAATGAGCAGTTCTTC. This encodes CASSVPPNEQFF.

A remark on this clonotype: Compared with germline, one end of the junction differs, possibly owing to a read error. The chain combines TRBV7-2 with TRBJ2-3; 12 bases fit TRBD2. The CDR3 extends over 15 amino acids. Per the germline V gene, CDR1 is SGHTA and CDR2 is FQGNSA. The CDR3 is CASSLAGGKEDTQYF. In DNA form, the CDR3 reads TGTGCCAGCAGCCTAGCGGGGGGGAAAGAAGATACGCAGTATTTT.

In its sample, this clonotype was seen many times. The V gene is TRBV29-1, the J gene TRBJ2-5; D gene ambiguous. Germline assignment: CDR1 SQVTM and CDR2 ANQGSEA. The CDR3 runs 13 residues. Deletions cut 3 bases from V and 2 bases from J, with 10 bases between. The CDR3 protein is CSVDLDLQETQYF. CDR3 in DNA: TGCAGCGTTGACCTCGACTTACAAGAGACCCAGTACTTC.

This clonotype was detected only a few times. The V call is TRBV7-9, the J call TRBJ2-1, with a tentative D call TRBD1 (6 bases). CDR1 is SEHNR and CDR2 is FQNEAQ in the germline V gene (reference sequence). The CDR3 has 14 residues. Between the trimmed V and J ends, which lost 4 bases and 4 bases, there was a span of 11 bases. CDR3: CASSYRTEYNEQFF. For the CDR3, the DNA is TGTGCCAGCAGCTACCGGACAGAATACAATGAGCAGTTCTTC.

This clonotype was observed many times. V is TRBV4-1 and J is TRBJ1-4, with TRBD1 identical over 9 bases. Trimming cost V 4 bases and J 5 bases; bases outside gene matches: 2. Germline V gives CDR1 MGHRA, CDR2 YSYEKL. The CDR3 has 14 amino acids. The CDR3 reads CASSRGTGNEKLFF. The CDR3 DNA follows: TGCGCCAGCAGCCGCGGGACAGGGAATGAAAAACTGTTTTTT.

This clonotype was observed a handful of times. The chain has TRBV12-3 or TRBV12-4 and TRBJ2-3; TRBD1 matches 7 bases. V was clipped by 7 bases and J by 5 bases; unmatched bases: 12. The CDR3 loop spans 15 amino acids. DNA for the CDR3: TGTGCCAGCACCCTAGGTGACAGGGCGGAAGATACGCAGTATTTT. Protein sequence: CASTLGDRAEDTQYF.

Of note for this clonotype: A single base separates this from a much larger clone, so it may be a read error. The CDR3 carries no conserved terminal phenylalanine or tryptophan, so it likely arises from a read error. This chain joins TRBV9 and TRBJ2-3; tentatively, D is TRBD2 (6 bases). The CDR3 has 15 amino acids. V was shortened by 1 base and J by 6 bases, with 15 bases between the two germline ends. Germline V lookup: CDR1 SGDLS, CDR2 YYNGEE. CDR3 sequence reads: CASSVLGTWLDTQYL. The CDR3 DNA reads as TGTGCCAGCAGCGTATTGGGGACTTGGTTGGATACGCAGTATCTT.

This clonotype was seen at least ten times. V usage is TRBV6-5 and J usage is TRBJ2-3, with 9 bases fitting TRBD1. Germline CDR1 reads MNHEY; CDR2 reads SVGAGI. The CDR3 totals 16 residues. The trim removed 2 bases at V and 1 base at J, leaving 4 bases unmatched. CDR3 protein: CASSYGDRAGTDTQYF. CDR3 nucleotides: TGTGCCAGCAGTTACGGGGACAGGGCCGGCACAGATACGCAGTATTTT.

This clonotype came up many times. The chain has TRBV20-1 and TRBJ1-1; no definite D call. The CDR3 has 12 amino acids. The germline V and J ends were trimmed by 3 bases and 5 bases, with 10 bases remaining between them. Germline loops: CDR1 DFQATT, CDR2 SNEGSKA (reference sequence). CDR3 loop: CSASPKRTEAFF. The DNA for the CDR3 is TGCAGTGCTAGTCCAAAGAGGACTGAAGCTTTCTTT.

This clonotype was detected many times. The chain employs TRBV12-3 or TRBV12-4 and TRBJ1-1; D is perhaps TRBD1 (5 bases). There are 13 residues in the CDR3. V shed 4 bases and J shed 5 bases, with 11 bases lying between them. The CDR3 is CASSWGGRTEAFF. In nucleotides, the CDR3 is TGTGCCAGCAGTTGGGGGGGTCGGACTGAAGCTTTCTTT.

This clonotype was found many times. The chain recombines TRBV6-5 with TRBJ2-7, with TRBD2 matching over 9 bases. Per germline, CDR1 MNHEY and CDR2 SVGAGI. Unmatched junction bases numbered 6, after V lost 2 bases and J lost 4 bases. This CDR3 contains 15 residues. DNA for the CDR3: TGTGCCAGCAGTTACGGAAGGACTAGCGCTTACGAGCAGTACTTC. Its protein is CASSYGRTSAYEQYF.

In its sample, this clonotype was seen many times. The V call is TRBV30, the J call TRBJ2-3; 10 nucleotides align to TRBD2. The trim removed 2 bases at V and 1 base at J, leaving 0 bases unmatched. The germline CDR1 and CDR2 sequences are GTSNPN and SVGIG (reference sequence). CDR3 size: 14 residues. CDR3 protein: CAWSLAGGTDTQYF. For the CDR3, the DNA is TGTGCCTGGAGTCTAGCGGGAGGCACAGATACGCAGTATTTT.

This clonotype was seen repeatedly, ten times or more. The rearrangement joins TRBV6-6 to TRBJ2-3; D is uncertain. The germline gives CDR1 MNHNY, CDR2 SVGAGI (reference sequence). CDR3 length: 13 residues. The V and J ends lost 0 bases and 4 bases respectively, with 5 bases between them. The CDR3 DNA sequence: TGTGCCAGCAGTTACTCCCCGCCAGATACGCAGTATTTT. This codes for CASSYSPPDTQYF.

This clonotype was observed a handful of times. A junction end diverges from the germline sequence, so it may reflect a read error. The chain couples TRBV7-2 to TRBJ2-1, with 7 bases that match TRBD2. This CDR3 spans 17 amino acids. Looked up from germline, CDR1 is SGHTA and CDR2 is FQGNSA. In nucleotides, the CDR3 is TGTGCCAGCAGCCTAGCGGAGATTCCAAGCTCCTACAATGAGCAGTTCTTC. Translating gives CASSLAEIPSSYNEQFF.

The table lists this clonotype with many counts. The J gene is TRBJ1-1, the V gene TRBV18; D call uncertain. CDR3 length: 13 amino acids. V lost 2 bases to trimming and J lost 0 bases, with 4 bases between them. CDR1 and CDR2 from the germline V gene are KGHSH and LQKENI. The CDR3 DNA reads as TGTGCCAGCTCACCAGGGATGAACACTGAAGCTTTCTTT. This gives the protein CASSPGMNTEAFF.

The V call is TRBV28, the J call TRBJ2-5, with a weak D call TRBD2 (5 bases). The germline CDR1 and CDR2 sequences are MDHEN and SYDVKM. The germline V and J ends were trimmed by 9 bases and 5 bases, with 16 bases remaining between them. This CDR3 has 13 amino acids. Here the CDR3 reads CASSSREWETQYF. The CDR3 DNA reads as TGTGCCAGTTCGTCTCGGGAATGGGAGACCCAGTACTTC.

The chain couples TRBV4-1 to TRBJ2-7, with a weak D call TRBD2 (6 bases). Trimming stripped 4 bases from V and 3 bases from J, with 13 bases between. Germline V lookup: CDR1 MGHRA, CDR2 YSYEKL. The CDR3 has 14 residues. The CDR3 nucleotides read TGCGCCAGCAGCCCGGCCAGCGGGTTCTACGAGCAGTACTTC. Its protein product is CASSPASGFYEQYF.

This clonotype has a count of ten or more. This chain links TRBV7-9 with TRBJ1-5, with 7 bases identical to TRBD1. The CDR3 covers 14 residues. Germline assignment: CDR1 SEHNR and CDR2 FQNEAQ (reference sequence). The ends lost 6 bases at V and 2 bases at J; junction bases unmatched: 4. The CDR3 loop reads CASSYTGGNQPQHF. CDR3 in DNA: TGTGCCAGCAGTTACACAGGGGGCAATCAGCCCCAGCATTTT.

This clonotype appeared many times. This chain links TRBV29-1 with TRBJ2-7; TRBD2 matches 8 bases. Trimming took 4 bases from V and 4 from J; bases not matched to a gene: 3. Looked up from germline, CDR1 is SQVTM and CDR2 is ANQGSEA. There are 12 residues in the CDR3. The CDR3 DNA reads TGCAGCGTTGGCGCGGGAGGATACGAGCAGTACTTC. It translates to CSVGAGGYEQYF.

The V and J genes are TRBV29-1 and TRBJ2-7; possible D gene TRBD2, 5 bases. Germline CDR1 is SQVTM and CDR2 is ANQGSEA. This CDR3 spans 14 amino acids. V lost 5 bases and J 6 bases, leaving 20 bases between the germline ends. Here the CDR3 DNA reads TGCAGCGTTTACGGGCCGTCCCCCCGGGGCGAGCAGTACTTC. Protein product: CSVYGPSPRGEQYF.

This clonotype was counted a few times. The CDR3 spells CASSPGQGYGGYTF. Written as DNA, the CDR3 is TGTGCCAGCAGTCCCGGACAGGGGTATGGAGGCTACACCTTC. V is TRBV6-6 and J is TRBJ1-2; 9 bases line up with TRBD1. CDR3 length: 14 amino acids. Trimming cost V 5 bases and J 8 bases; bases outside gene matches: 9. Germline CDR1 and CDR2: MNHNY and SVGAGI (reference sequence).

This clonotype was seen at least ten times. The chain combines TRBV12-3 or TRBV12-4 with TRBJ1-1; D perhaps matches TRBD1 (5 bases). V lost 5 bases and J 1 base, leaving 11 bases between the germline ends. The CDR3 runs to 14 residues. The CDR3 spells CASSPDQGNTEAFF. The CDR3 DNA follows: TGTGCCAGCAGTCCCGACCAGGGGAACACTGAAGCTTTCTTT.

In its sample, this clonotype was seen many times. The chain recombines TRBV7-2 with TRBJ1-1; D perhaps matches TRBD1 (5 bases). V was cut by 4 bases and J by 3 bases, with 12 bases left in between. Germline V gene lookup returns CDR1 SGHTA and CDR2 FQGNSA. This CDR3 comprises 14 residues. The CDR3, as DNA: TGTGCCAGCAGCTCCGACAGTGGGTACACTGAAGCTTTCTTT. Amino acids: CASSSDSGYTEAFF.

This clonotype came up a few times. This chain links TRBV27 with TRBJ2-7; the D is unclear. The germline V gene has CDR1 MNHEY and CDR2 SMNVEV (reference sequence). CDR3 size: 13 residues. V lost 5 bases and J lost 4, with 12 bases in between. The CDR3 region has the DNA TGTGCCAGCAGTCCATCCCCCTTATACGAGCAGTACTTC. Translating gives CASSPSPLYEQYF.

This clonotype was detected only a few times. This chain joins TRBV12-3 or TRBV12-4 and TRBJ1-1, with 7 bases identical to TRBD1. The CDR3 totals 16 residues. J gave up 6 bases and V 10 bases, and 20 bases lay outside the gene matches. CDR3 sequence: CATQPSTGIRAAEAFF. In nucleotides, the CDR3 is TGTGCCACCCAACCCTCGACAGGGATCCGAGCCGCTGAAGCTTTCTTT.